The next 19 T cell receptor beta chains were all read from a single sample in a study of blood T cell repertoires in COVID-19. Libraries were prepared by immunoSEQ multiplex PCR; TCRdb keeps only in-frame clonotypes and omits some of them. This sample has 250,000 to 300,000 clones, with approximately 91% found just once. Sequenced material: peripheral blood. These receptor sequences come from a woman in her twenties or thirties with COVID-19, enrolled during active disease.

V gene TRBV6-6 combines with J gene TRBJ1-3, with D hard to call. V was cut by 2 bases and J by 0 bases, with 8 bases left in between. CDR1 MNHNY and CDR2 SVGAGI come from the germline V gene (reference sequence). The CDR3 runs to 15 residues. CDR3 sequence: CASSYEVISGNTIYF. For the CDR3, the DNA is TGTGCCAGCAGTTACGAGGTTATCTCTGGAAACACCATATATTTT.

The gene calls are TRBV2 and TRBJ2-2; 10 nucleotides line up with TRBD1. J gave up 6 bases and V 9 bases, and 7 bases lay outside the gene matches. The CDR3 consists of 14 residues. Looked up from germline, CDR1 is SNHLY and CDR2 is FYNNEI. The CDR3 reads CARGQGPISGELFF. In DNA, the CDR3 is TGTGCCAGGGGACAGGGGCCGATATCCGGGGAGCTGTTTTTT.

This rearrangement joins TRBV12-1 to TRBJ2-3; the D segment call TRBD2 is taken from the table without a DNA check. TRBV12-1 constitutes a pseudogene. The CDR3 is 16 amino acids. The CDR3 nucleotides are TGTGCCAGCAGCTGCGTCTGGGCGGGGCCCACAGATACGCAGTATTTT. It encodes CASSCVWAGPTDTQYF.

This chain uses TRBV7-9 with TRBJ2-5; 10 bases match TRBD2. The CDR3 has 15 amino acids. Trimming at V came to 7 bases and at J to 5 bases, leaving 10 bases not matched to a gene. Germline values: CDR1 SEHNR, CDR2 FQNEAQ (reference sequence). CDR3 sequence (DNA): TGTGCCAGCACCGGGACTAGCGAGGGTCGGGAGACCCAGTACTTC. It is translated as CASTGTSEGRETQYF.

The V call is TRBV9, the J call TRBJ2-7, with 9 bases identical to TRBD2. V shed 4 bases, J shed 3 bases, and the junction held 5 bases outside the gene matches. This CDR3 is built from 14 residues. The germline V gene has CDR1 SGDLS and CDR2 YYNGEE. The CDR3, as DNA: TGTGCCAGCAGCACGGGACTAGCAGGCTACGAGCAGTACTTC. This encodes CASSTGLAGYEQYF.

The chain combines TRBV12-5 with TRBJ2-3, with D possibly TRBD1 on 6 matching bases. The length of the CDR3 is 14 residues. The V gene lost 3 bases and the J gene lost 2 bases, with 9 bases spanning the gap. Germline V gene sequence: CDR1 LGHNT, CDR2 FRNRAP. DNA of the CDR3: TGTGCTAGTGGTTTAGGACAGTTCACAGATACGCAGTATTTT. It specifies CASGLGQFTDTQYF.

This clone was detected a few times. The CDR3, as DNA: TGCAGCGTTGAAGGTTGGGAAATCGGGGGGAACACTGAAGCTTTCTTT. The encoded protein is CSVEGWEIGGNTEAFF. The V call is TRBV29-1, the J call TRBJ1-1; D perhaps matches TRBD1 (5 bases). The CDR3 extends over 16 amino acids. V dropped 1 base and J dropped 1 base, with 16 bases sitting between them. The germline gives CDR1 SQVTM, CDR2 ANQGSEA.

The rearrangement links TRBV4-3 to TRBJ1-3; 7 bases agree with TRBD1. The CDR3 extends over 15 amino acids. V lost 4 bases and J lost 0; bases outside the gene matches: 3. CDR1 and CDR2 (germline): LGHNA, YSLEER. The CDR3 bases are TGCGCCAGCAGCCTCGGGACAGCCTCTGGAAACACCATATATTTT. This gives the protein CASSLGTASGNTIYF.

This clone was seen only a few times. The chain couples TRBV27 to TRBJ2-3; 12 bases line up with TRBD1. The CDR3 has 15 amino acids. Trimming cost V 5 bases and J 9 bases; bases outside gene matches: 9. Germline-derived CDR1 and CDR2 are MNHEY and SMNVEV (reference sequence). CDR3 protein: CASSPPGQGARTQYF. For the CDR3, the DNA is TGTGCCAGCAGTCCTCCGGGACAGGGGGCGCGGACGCAGTATTTT.

There are a few counts of this clone. This chain connects TRBV2 to TRBJ2-7; maybe TRBD1 (5 bases). Germline lookup yields CDR1 SNHLY and CDR2 FYNNEI. The CDR3 consists of 13 residues. Trimming removed 6 bases from V and 0 bases from J, with 9 bases in between. The CDR3 here is CASSQGRSYEQYF. The CDR3 nucleotides read TGTGCCAGCAGCCAGGGCCGCTCCTACGAGCAGTACTTC.

The chain carries TRBV2 and TRBJ2-7; tentatively, D is TRBD2 (6 bases). Looked up from germline, CDR1 is SNHLY and CDR2 is FYNNEI. This CDR3 has 12 amino acids. V lost 1 base to trimming and J lost 9 bases, with 10 bases between them. CDR3 loop: CASSEVGGTQYF. The CDR3 DNA reads as TGTGCCAGCAGTGAAGTAGGAGGGACGCAGTACTTC.

The J gene is TRBJ2-1, the V gene TRBV12-5; D is undetermined. The CDR3 consists of 14 residues. Germline V gene data show CDR1 as LGHNT and CDR2 as FRNRAP. Between the trimmed V and J ends, which lost 2 bases and 10 bases, there was a span of 15 bases. The CDR3 region has the DNA TGTGCTAGTGGTTTGTCTCAGGTACCCGGCGAGCAGTTCTTC. It encodes CASGLSQVPGEQFF. The variable domain in full, completed from reference TRBV12-5 and TRBJ2-1, reads DARVTQTPRHKVTEMGQEVTMRCQPILGHNTVFWYRQTMMQGLELLAYFRNRAPLDDSGMPKDRFSAEMPDATLATLKIQPSEPRDSAVYFCASGLSQVPGEQFFGPGTRLTVL.

This clone was seen once. The genes are TRBV30 and TRBJ1-3; unclear D gene. Germline CDR1 and CDR2: GTSNPN and SVGIG (reference sequence). The CDR3 sequence is 10 residues long. Trimming left V 2 bases short and J 7 bases short, with 3 bases between. The CDR3 is CAWSLNTIYF. The CDR3 DNA sequence: TGTGCCTGGAGTCTTAACACCATATATTTT.

V usage is TRBV2 and J usage is TRBJ2-3, with 8 bases aligning to TRBD2. The CDR3 has 16 residues. Per germline, CDR1 SNHLY and CDR2 FYNNEI. Trimming at V came to 6 bases and at J to 2 bases, leaving 10 bases not matched to a gene. The CDR3 sequence: CASRNIAGIYTDTQYF. CDR3 DNA: TGTGCCAGCAGAAACATAGCGGGAATTTACACAGATACGCAGTATTTT.

This clone was counted once. CDR3 nucleotides: TGTGCCAGCAGCTTGGAGAGAATATTCGATGAGCAGTTCTTC. Its protein is CASSLERIFDEQFF. This chain joins TRBV5-4 and TRBJ2-1; no reliable D call. The germline V and J ends were trimmed by 0 bases and 8 bases, with 12 bases remaining between them. The CDR3 consists of 14 residues. CDR1 and CDR2 (germline): SGHNT, YYREEE (reference sequence).

The V call is TRBV5-5, the J call TRBJ2-1; 16 bases agree with TRBD2. Germline V gene data show CDR1 as SGHKS and CDR2 as YYEKEE (reference sequence). The CDR3 covers 20 residues. Trimming at V came to 3 bases and at J to 1 base, leaving 10 bases not matched to a gene. CDR3 residues: CASSSHTGTSGRVSYNEQFF. Here the CDR3 DNA reads TGTGCCAGCAGCTCACATACCGGGACTAGCGGGAGGGTTTCCTACAATGAGCAGTTCTTC.

J is TRBJ1-5 and V is TRBV23-1, with 8 bases aligning to TRBD1. TRBV23-1 is assigned to the ORF class and has an uncertain function. Losses at the gene ends were 3 bases for V and 1 base for J; bases not matched to a gene: 5. The CDR3 sequence is 16 residues long. CDR3 nucleotides: TGCGCCAGCAGTCAGTTGACAGGGGTAAGCAATCAGCCCCAGCATTTT. It specifies CASSQLTGVSNQPQHF.

The rearrangement joins TRBV7-3 to TRBJ2-6; 16 bases map to TRBD2. J gave up 2 bases and V 5 bases, and 6 bases lay outside the gene matches. Germline loops: CDR1 SGHTA, CDR2 FQGTGA. The length of the CDR3 is 19 residues. Here the CDR3 reads CASSLGTSGRATGANVLTF. DNA for the CDR3: TGTGCCAGCAGCCTAGGGACTAGCGGGAGGGCTACTGGGGCCAACGTCCTGACTTTC.

This sequence joins TRBV5-8 and TRBJ2-3; 12 bases fit TRBD2. Germline assignment: CDR1 SGHTS and CDR2 YDEGEE. The trim removed 4 bases at V and 0 bases at J, leaving 3 bases unmatched. This CDR3 has 16 amino acids. The CDR3 region is CASSTGLAGSTDTQYF. The CDR3 nucleotides read TGTGCCAGCAGCACCGGACTAGCGGGAAGCACAGATACGCAGTATTTT.